These T cell receptor beta chains were read from a single sample in a study of response to subunit inactivated influenza vaccine. TCRdb re-called the RT-PCR reads with MiXCR, one entry per CDR3 protein. The sample consists of approximately 290,000 distinct CDR3 sequences, roughly 22% of them appearing once. The sequencing used PBMCs from blood, collected less than 22 months after vaccination. The receptors were sampled from a man between 50 and 75 years old who received an inactivated influenza vaccine. Each CDR3 is given with its conserved first and last residue. A D gene is named only where the DNA matches it firmly. Clone sizes are given selectively: once, few, many, or a class where the clone is expanded.

length,size,J,V,D,DNA,CDR3
13,few,TRBJ2-3,TRBV12-3/TRBV12-4,-,TGTGCCAGTCTCGACAGCACACAGAATACGCAGTATTTT,CASLDSTQNTQYF
14,-,TRBJ2-1,TRBV5-4,-,TGTGCCAGCAGCTCCGCAGGGAACTACAATGAGCAGTTCTTC,CASSSAGNYNEQFF
14,-,TRBJ2-7,TRBV20-1,-,TGCAGTGCTGCAAAAGGGGGGGGCTATCACGAGCAGTACTTC,CSAAKGGGYHEQYF
14,-,TRBJ1-5,TRBV24-1,-,TGTGCCGCCAGTAATGAGGACCCCAATCAGCCCCAGCATTTT,CAASNEDPNQPQHF
15,few,TRBJ1-6,TRBV7-9,-,TGTGCCAGCAGCCCGCAATCTGGGATTGGTTCACCCCTCCACTTT,CASSPQSGIGSPLHF
15,-,TRBJ1-2,TRBV3-1,TRBD1,TGTGCCAGCACCTTGACAGGGGGGCGACTTAATGGCTACACCTTC,CASTLTGGRLNGYTF
19,-,TRBJ2-2,TRBV5-1,TRBD2,TGCGCCAGCAGCTTTAGGAGACTAGCGGGGGTTGAGAACACCGGGGAGCTGTTTTTT,CASSFRRLAGVENTGELFF
16,-,TRBJ2-1,TRBV4-2,-,TGTGCCAGCAGCCAAGAGAGGGGGAGCTCCTACAATGAGCAGTTCTTC,CASSQERGSSYNEQFF
13,-,TRBJ1-2,TRBV28,-,TGTGCCAGTCTAGATACAGGCTTCGAGGGCTACACCTTC,CASLDTGFEGYTF
17,-,TRBJ2-1,TRBV6-7,TRBD2,TGTGCCAGCAGGCCCCCTCGGGCTAGCGGGGGTAACAATGAGCAGTTCTTC,CASRPPRASGGNNEQFF
13,many,TRBJ1-1,TRBV18,-,TGTGCCAGCTCCCCCAATGGTTTCACTGAAGCTTTCTTT,CASSPNGFTEAFF
16,-,TRBJ1-5,TRBV5-6,-,TGTGCCAGCAGCTTTGGAACACAACTTAGCAATCAGCCCCAGCATTTT,CASSFGTQLSNQPQHF
18,few,TRBJ1-2,TRBV4-2,-,TGTGCCAGCAGCCAACCCATACCGGGACACCCAGGAAGCTATGGCTACACCTTC,CASSQPIPGHPGSYGYTF
14,few,TRBJ1-1,TRBV7-9,TRBD1,TGTGCCAGCAGCTTGAGACAGGGGGGCACTGAAGCTTTCTTT,CASSLRQGGTEAFF
15,few,TRBJ2-2,TRBV7-8,TRBD2,TGTGCCAGCAGTCCAAACGTAGCGGGAGCCGGGGAGCTGTTTTTT,CASSPNVAGAGELFF
14,-,TRBJ1-1,TRBV18,-,TGTGCCAGCTCACCAAGAGACAGGATCACTGAAGCTTTCTTT,CASSPRDRITEAFF
15,few,TRBJ1-2,TRBV14,TRBD1,TGTGCCAGCAGCCTAGATAGGACAGGACCCAACGGCTACACCTTC,CASSLDRTGPNGYTF
15,many,TRBJ1-1,TRBV18,-,TGTGCCAGCTCTACCGGGGAGGGCCTAGGGACTGAAGCTTTCTTT,CASSTGEGLGTEAFF
15,-,TRBJ1-2,TRBV6-5,-,TGTGCCAGCAGTTACTCGAAAGGGTCGGGCTATGGCTACACCTTC,CASSYSKGSGYGYTF
12,many,TRBJ1-1,TRBV12-3/TRBV12-4,-,TGTGCCAGCAGTTTCGTGAACACTGAAGCTTTCTTT,CASSFVNTEAFF
13,-,TRBJ1-1,TRBV10-3,TRBD1,TGTGCCACCCGGGACAGGGGGGCCACTGAAGCTTTCTTT,CATRDRGATEAFF
17,many,TRBJ1-4,TRBV6-1,-,TGTGCCAGCAGTCCCTATGTGGGAACTGCAACTAATGAAAAACTGTTTTTT,CASSPYVGTATNEKLFF
12,few,TRBJ2-2,TRBV7-9,-,TGTGCCAGCGGACGGGGACTGGGGGAGCTGTTTTTT,CASGRGLGELFF
14,many,TRBJ1-5,TRBV20-1,TRBD1,TGCAGTGCTAGAGAACGACAGGGAGGCCAGCCCCAGCATTTT,CSARERQGGQPQHF
15,few,TRBJ2-7,TRBV12-3/TRBV12-4,TRBD2,TGTGCCAGCAGTTTAGGCGGGAGGGCCTCCTACGAGCAGTACTTC,CASSLGGRASYEQYF
16,few,TRBJ2-7,TRBV5-1,TRBD2,TGCGCCAGCAGCCATACCGGGACTAGCGGCTCCTACGAGCAGTACTTC,CASSHTGTSGSYEQYF
13,-,TRBJ1-1,TRBV3-1,-,TGTGCCAGCAGCCAAGTGGAGGGTACTGAAGCTTTCTTT,CASSQVEGTEAFF
14,few,TRBJ1-5,TRBV20-1,-,TGCAGTGCTAGAAAGGACACCTCCAATCAGCCCCAGCATTTT,CSARKDTSNQPQHF
15,few,TRBJ2-5,TRBV27,TRBD1,TGTGCCAGCAGTTTTTCGACAGGGGGAAAAGAGACCCAGTACTTC,CASSFSTGGKETQYF
12,many,TRBJ1-2,TRBV7-9,TRBD1,TGTGCCAGCAGCCCCAGGGGGGACGGCTACACCTTC,CASSPRGDGYTF
16,-,TRBJ1-6,TRBV27,TRBD1,TGTGCCAGCAGACCACAGGGGGATGGCTATAATTCACCCCTCCACTTT,CASRPQGDGYNSPLHF
14,-,TRBJ2-7,TRBV7-6,-,TGTGCCAGCAGCCAGGCGGGACGCTCCTACGAGCAGTACTTC,CASSQAGRSYEQYF
15,-,TRBJ1-1,TRBV19,-,TGTGCCAGTAGTATAGTCGACAGAATGAACACTGAAGCTTTCTTT,CASSIVDRMNTEAFF
15,few,TRBJ1-1,TRBV29-1,TRBD1,TGCAGCGGCGGGACAGGGTCCCACATGAACACTGAAGCTTTCTTT,CSGGTGSHMNTEAFF
15,-,TRBJ1-1,TRBV6-1,TRBD1,TGTGCCAGCAGTACGGGTGGACAGGGGGCAAGTGAAGCTTTCTTT,CASSTGGQGASEAFF
14,few,TRBJ2-3,TRBV2,TRBD2,TGTGCCGCGAGGGGACTACCAAACACAGATACGCAGTATTTT,CAARGLPNTDTQYF
14,-,TRBJ1-1,TRBV4-3,-,TGCGCCAGCAGCCAAGTACAGGGAGGGACTGAAGCTTTCTTT,CASSQVQGGTEAFF
16,many,TRBJ1-5,TRBV20-1,-,TGCAGTGCCCCCAGGCGGGGCAGTAGGAGCAATCAGCCCCAGCATTTT,CSAPRRGSRSNQPQHF